These 22 T cell receptor beta chains originate from one sample sequenced in a study of blood T cells in healthy people across ages. A sample-barcoded 5' primer and a J-beta primer mix were used in a second PCR of about 7 to 12 cycles. TCRdb recomputed calls from the 5' RACE reads with MiXCR, one row per CDR3 protein. In the table there are 800,000 to 900,000 distinct CDR3 sequences, around 62% of which are singletons. Sequencing was performed on blood. The receptors originated from a man aged 30-40 years in good health.

The DNA for the CDR3 is TGTGCCAGCAGCTTGTCCGCGGGCCCCGGAGATACGCAGTATTTT. It is translated as CASSLSAGPGDTQYF. The genes are TRBV5-5 and TRBJ2-3; maybe TRBD2 (5 bases). Looked up from germline, CDR1 is SGHKS and CDR2 is YYEKEE (reference sequence). Trimming took 1 base from V and 5 from J, leaving 14 bases between them. CDR3 length: 15 residues. Variable domain in full (rest from reference TRBV5-5 and TRBJ2-3): DAGVTQSPTHLIKTRGQQVTLRCSPISGHKSVSWYQQVLGQGPQFIFQYYEKEERGRGNFPDRFSARQFPNYSSELNVNALLLGDSALYLCASSLSAGPGDTQYFGPGTRLTVL.

The chain recombines TRBV12-3 or TRBV12-4 with TRBJ2-4; no definite D call. The assigned J gene may be wrong: the sequence end matches TRBJ2-7 better. The CDR3 covers 15 residues. The CDR3 protein is CASSFVRTSSYEQYF. As DNA, the CDR3 is TGTGCCAGCAGTTTCGTCCGGACCTCTTCCTACGAGCAGTACTTC.

This clonotype was observed once. The genes are TRBV28 and TRBJ1-3; possibly TRBD1 for D (5 bases). V shed 7 bases and J shed 0 bases, with 19 bases lying between them. The CDR3 spans 17 residues. Germline-derived CDR1 and CDR2 are MDHEN and SYDVKM. The CDR3 region is CASIPQGLTSSGNTIYF. The CDR3 DNA follows: TGTGCCAGCATCCCGCAGGGTCTCACGTCCTCTGGAAACACCATATATTTT.

The chain recombines TRBV7-2 with TRBJ2-7, with D possibly TRBD1 on 5 matching bases. In germline, CDR1 is SGHTA, CDR2 FQGNSA. Trimming left V 5 bases short and J 0 bases short, with 14 bases between. The CDR3 consists of 15 residues. CDR3 in DNA: TGTGCCAGCAGCCTTGACAGCAGCCCCTCCTACGAGCAGTACTTC. It is translated as CASSLDSSPSYEQYF.

This chain connects TRBV28 to TRBJ2-5, with TRBD1 identical over 7 bases. Germline V gives CDR1 MDHEN, CDR2 SYDVKM. Germline trimming cut 5 bases from V and 6 bases from J; bases unmatched to any gene: 12. This CDR3 spans 15 amino acids. The CDR3 is CASSPLTGNLKTQYF. The CDR3 coding sequence is TGTGCCAGCAGTCCCCTGACAGGGAATCTAAAGACCCAGTACTTC.

This clonotype appeared a few times. This chain uses TRBV6-2 or TRBV6-3 with TRBJ2-7; 7 nucleotides line up with TRBD2. Germline V CDR1 and CDR2: MNHEY, SVGEGT. J lost 2 bases, V lost 8 bases, and 3 bases had no gene match. This CDR3 contains 12 residues. Written as DNA, the CDR3 is TGTGCCAGCCGGACTAGTGCCTACGAGCAGTACTTC. Amino acid sequence: CASRTSAYEQYF.

The chain combines TRBV6-5 with TRBJ2-1; 11 bases map to TRBD2. Germline V lookup: CDR1 MNHEY, CDR2 SVGAGI. This CDR3 has 16 amino acids. Unmatched junction bases numbered 8, after V lost 6 bases and J lost 4 bases. The CDR3 sequence: CASSYQGTSGYNEQFF. Here the CDR3 DNA reads TGTGCCAGCAGCTACCAAGGGACTAGCGGATACAATGAGCAGTTCTTC.

In its sample, this clonotype was seen a few times. The rearrangement uses TRBV11-3 and TRBJ2-1, with 8 bases matching TRBD1. V was pared by 5 bases and J by 8 bases, with 11 bases of the junction left unmatched. The germline V gene encodes CDR1 SGHNT and CDR2 YENEEA. The CDR3 has 15 amino acids. This CDR3 is CASSPGGQGADEQFF. CDR3 DNA: TGTGCCAGCAGCCCAGGAGGGCAGGGGGCCGATGAGCAGTTCTTC.

The J gene is TRBJ2-3, the V gene TRBV11-2; D unresolved. Germline CDR1 SGHAT, CDR2 FQNNGV. The length of the CDR3 is 15 residues. Trimming removed 4 bases at V and 4 bases at J, with 15 bases between. CDR3: CASSSNQIRADTQYF. In DNA, the CDR3 is TGTGCCAGCAGCTCTAACCAGATTCGGGCAGATACGCAGTATTTT.

This chain connects TRBV5-5 to TRBJ2-7; TRBD1 might be the D (5 bases). The CDR3 has 16 residues. Trimming cost V 4 bases and J 0 bases, with 17 bases left between them. From germline, CDR1 is SGHKS and CDR2 YYEKEE (reference sequence). Here the CDR3 DNA reads TGTGCCAGCAGCCATCGCGGCAGGGCTAGCTCCTACGAGCAGTACTTC. Encoded protein: CASSHRGRASSYEQYF.

V is TRBV18 and J is TRBJ2-5, with D possibly being TRBD1 (6 bases). The ends were cut back, 2 bases at V and 7 bases at J, with 14 bases in the middle. The CDR3 sequence is 14 residues long. The V gene's germline CDR1 is KGHSH and CDR2 LQKENI. The CDR3 sequence: CASSPGQNVGTQYF. The CDR3 bases are TGTGCCAGCTCACCAGGACAGAACGTGGGGACCCAGTACTTC.

This clonotype was detected ten times or more. The rearrangement joins TRBV3-1 to TRBJ2-1; weak D call: TRBD2 (6 bases). V was cut by 1 base and J by 13 bases, with 17 bases left in between. The germline V gene has CDR1 LGHDT and CDR2 YNNKEL (reference sequence). This CDR3 region has 14 residues. CDR3 loop: CASSQVPVSGTQFF. DNA of the CDR3: TGTGCCAGCAGCCAAGTACCCGTTAGCGGCACCCAGTTCTTC.

The rearrangement links TRBV5-1 to TRBJ1-1; TRBD1 agrees at 11 bases. The CDR3 runs to 17 residues. V shed 3 bases, J shed 1 base, and the junction held 8 bases outside the gene matches. The germline V gene has CDR1 SGHRS and CDR2 YFSETQ. The CDR3 loop is CASSWRTGGVENTEAFF. CDR3 DNA sequence: TGCGCCAGCAGCTGGCGGACAGGGGGCGTTGAGAACACTGAAGCTTTCTTT.

This clonotype has more than one count but fewer than ten. The rearrangement joins TRBV27 to TRBJ1-5, with D maybe TRBD1 (6 bases). The germline gives CDR1 MNHEY, CDR2 SMNVEV (reference sequence). V lost 5 bases and J lost 4, with 9 bases in between. CDR3 length equals 13 residues. The DNA of the CDR3 is TGTGCCAGCAGTGTCACAGGGAATCAGCCCCAGCATTTT. It codes for CASSVTGNQPQHF.

The J gene is TRBJ2-7, the V gene TRBV27; 8 bases fit TRBD2. V was pared by 7 bases and J by 3 bases, with 11 bases of the junction left unmatched. In germline, CDR1 is MNHEY, CDR2 SMNVEV (reference sequence). The CDR3 loop spans 15 amino acids. CDR3 sequence: CASTFRASGRYEQYF. The CDR3 nucleotides read TGTGCCAGCACCTTTAGGGCTAGCGGGCGCTACGAGCAGTACTTC.

This clonotype has a handful of counts. V is TRBV6-5 and J is TRBJ1-6; 8 bases are a match to TRBD1. This CDR3 comprises 14 residues. The germline gives CDR1 MNHEY, CDR2 SVGAGI. The V segment lost 5 bases and the J segment 5 bases; nucleotides outside the gene matches: 2. Written as DNA, the CDR3 is TGTGCCAGCAGTCAGGGACAGGATAATTCACCCCTCCACTTT. Translated, it gives CASSQGQDNSPLHF.

This clonotype was seen only a few times. The chain combines TRBV3-1 with TRBJ2-3; D is unclear. This CDR3 is built from 15 residues. CDR1 is LGHDT, CDR2 YNNKEL, per germline (reference sequence). V lost 7 bases, J lost 2 bases, and 16 bases lay in between. CDR3 coding DNA: TGTGCCAGCACCCTCGGGCCGAACCACACAGATACGCAGTATTTT. Translation: CASTLGPNHTDTQYF.

The gene calls are TRBV5-1 and TRBJ2-1, with D maybe TRBD1 (6 bases). V was trimmed by 0 bases and J by 0 bases, leaving 7 bases between them. Germline CDR1 is SGHRS and CDR2 is YFSETQ. This CDR3 comprises 15 residues. For the CDR3, the DNA is TGCGCCAGCAGCTTGGTGACAGGCTCCTACAATGAGCAGTTCTTC. It translates to CASSLVTGSYNEQFF.

This clonotype came up a few times. This rearrangement joins TRBV3-1 to TRBJ2-7; D unclear. The CDR3 extends over 14 amino acids. CDR1 and CDR2 (germline): LGHDT, YNNKEL (reference sequence). V lost 4 bases and J 3 bases, leaving 13 bases between the germline ends. The DNA for the CDR3 is TGTGCCAGCAGCCCCCATGCAGCCTACTACGAGCAGTACTTC. As protein: CASSPHAAYYEQYF.

The chain combines TRBV28 with TRBJ2-7, with D hard to call. The ends were cut back, 3 bases at V and 4 bases at J, with 13 bases in the middle. Germline CDR1 is MDHEN and CDR2 is SYDVKM. The CDR3 totals 14 residues. The CDR3 is CASSFPDRSYEQYF. CDR3 DNA sequence: TGTGCCAGCAGTTTCCCCGACCGATCTTACGAGCAGTACTTC.

The chain links TRBV12-3 or TRBV12-4 to TRBJ2-6, with TRBD1 matching over 7 bases. The CDR3 length is 15 residues. V gave up 7 bases and J gave up 1 base; unmatched junction bases: 4. CDR3 DNA sequence: TGTGCCAGCACTCTCAGGGGGTCTGGGGCCAACGTCCTGACTTTC. This gives the protein CASTLRGSGANVLTF.

The rearrangement joins TRBV4-2 to TRBJ2-3; 8 positions match TRBD1. The germline V gene encodes CDR1 LGHNA and CDR2 YNFKEQ. Trimming cost V 0 bases and J 0 bases; bases outside gene matches: 2. The CDR3 sequence is 16 residues long. The CDR3 loop is CASSQDGQGSTDTQYF. The DNA of the CDR3 is TGTGCCAGCAGCCAAGACGGACAGGGCAGCACAGATACGCAGTATTTT.